This record concerns one T cell receptor beta chain sequence. This clone was found a few times. Its antigen specificity is not known. No per-base quality is available; no much larger clone lies one base away. The germline V gene encodes CDR1 LNHDA and CDR2 SQIVND (reference sequence). Compared with germline, V lacks 3 bases and J lacks 8 bases; bases without a gene match: 15. The CDR3 runs 18 amino acids, cysteine and phenylalanine included. This entry keeps only the CDR3 DNA: 54 bases, framed from base 1. Another Seattle source contributed samples from volunteer blood donors who had recovered from COVID-19. Each collaborating institution followed its own protocols to collect whole blood in K2EDTA tubes. For TCRbeta analysis, collaborators shipped samples as frozen whole blood, isolated PBMCs, or DNA extracted from either of those sample types. The data were obtained in a study of blood T cell repertoires in COVID-19 (TCRdb year 2020). About the investigation overall: Collaborator samples came from the United States, Italy and Spain and covered acute and convalescent phases of COVID-19. Subjects who had been exposed to COVID-19, were actively infected with it, or had recovered from it provided the deeply sampled blood TCRbeta repertoires that made up the dataset. Samples came from the ongoing ImmuneRACE study (first 160 participants) plus 1,254 subjects from 6 global collaborators. Where available, HLA class I and class II types were obtained from metadata supplied by the sample provider rather than from assay-based typing. The repertoires were made available in a free public database intended to serve as a resource for research on the immune response to SARS-CoV-2. The material from the prospective study consisted of cDNA or gDNA derived from T cells, B-cell-depleted T cells, or PBMCs. A de-identified subject ID, COVID-19 status, age in years and sex were almost always included in the sample metadata. Results the study describes overall, beyond this receptor: Clinical and demographic metadata were provided uncurated, with the amount varying by source and participant.

TCRbeta CDR3 regions were amplified from genomic DNA by means of the immunoSEQ Assay, a bias-controlled multiplex PCR. The authors processed their data as follows. Nucleated cell counts per sample were estimated from amplification of reference gene primers within the assay. To quantify the absolute abundance of each unique TCRbeta CDR3 rearrangement, sequence reads were collapsed and filtered. Productive Simpson clonality was computed per sample as the square root of Simpson's diversity index over productive rearrangements. Imported from immuneACCESS, the table was reduced by TCRdb to in-frame sequences with V and J called. These copies leave out some clones; in studies compared against another copy, an unresolved V gene accounts for under half, and the cause of the remainder is not known. V and J calls plus clone size are reproduced from that table; the DNA served to infer D and trimming. This sample lists over 200,000 clones; 88% were detected once. Jointly, the top ten make up over 4% of the sample.

Sequenced: peripheral blood. The chain is assembled from TRBV19 and TRBJ2-6; 8 of the junction bases match TRBD1. The source is a man aged 60 to 69 who had recovered from COVID-19. The CDR3 in this case is CASSIKAGGAGRTNVLTF. The nucleotides are TGTGCCAGTAGTATCAAGGCAGGGGGCGCAGGTCGTACCAACGTCCTGACTTTC.